This T cell receptor beta chain stems from a study of cytomegalovirus exposure and HLA in healthy donors. The primer mix had 60 Vbeta and 13 Jbeta primers. The table came from immunoSEQ multiplex PCR; TCRdb's copy has only in-frame clones and leaves some out. The table lists roughly 100,000 clones, about 70% of them singletons. Turning to this clone: Its antigen remains unknown.

Points from the study as a whole: Later analysis placed DRB1 highest and HLA-C lowest in TCR association rates, which differed by HLA locus.

Donors counted as nominally healthy when sampled, yet unrecorded immune exposures were likely. Germline V lookup: CDR1 SGHTS, CDR2 YDEGEE. The trim removed 0 bases at V and 0 bases at J, leaving 2 bases unmatched. The length of the CDR3 is 16 residues. Input material: PBMCs. The receptor's source is a man between 45 and 60 years old in good health and CMV-seropositive. V is TRBV5-8 and J is TRBJ2-5; 10 bases match TRBD2. CDR3 sequence (DNA): TGTGCCAGCAGCTTGGGGCTAGCGGGGGACCAAGAGACCCAGTACTTC. Its translation: CASSLGLAGDQETQYF.